This entry describes one TCR beta chain. Antigen specificity is unknown. This entry comes from a study of OX40 agonist ivuxolimab in advanced cancers. Clones were read by immunoSEQ multiplex PCR, and TCRdb kept only the in-frame ones, dropping some. The repertoire holds around 64,000 clones, with about 83% as singletons. Regarding the study as a whole: In the 0.1-3.0 mg/kg groups, partial responders showed among the lowest expansion.

Germline loops: CDR1 MNHEY, CDR2 SMNVEV (reference sequence). The CDR3 totals 14 residues. V was cut by 4 bases and J by 6 bases, with 13 bases left in between. The receptor comes from an adult with an advanced solid tumor such as melanoma, head and neck, liver or kidney cancer. The chain couples TRBV27 to TRBJ1-5; no clear D gene. The material was CD4+ or CD8+ T cells sorted from blood, obtained in a trial of the OX40 agonist ivuxolimab. CDR3 nucleotide sequence: TGTGCCAGCAGTTCGGTCGAGTTGAGTCAGCCCCAGCATTTT. It is translated as CASSSVELSQPQHF.